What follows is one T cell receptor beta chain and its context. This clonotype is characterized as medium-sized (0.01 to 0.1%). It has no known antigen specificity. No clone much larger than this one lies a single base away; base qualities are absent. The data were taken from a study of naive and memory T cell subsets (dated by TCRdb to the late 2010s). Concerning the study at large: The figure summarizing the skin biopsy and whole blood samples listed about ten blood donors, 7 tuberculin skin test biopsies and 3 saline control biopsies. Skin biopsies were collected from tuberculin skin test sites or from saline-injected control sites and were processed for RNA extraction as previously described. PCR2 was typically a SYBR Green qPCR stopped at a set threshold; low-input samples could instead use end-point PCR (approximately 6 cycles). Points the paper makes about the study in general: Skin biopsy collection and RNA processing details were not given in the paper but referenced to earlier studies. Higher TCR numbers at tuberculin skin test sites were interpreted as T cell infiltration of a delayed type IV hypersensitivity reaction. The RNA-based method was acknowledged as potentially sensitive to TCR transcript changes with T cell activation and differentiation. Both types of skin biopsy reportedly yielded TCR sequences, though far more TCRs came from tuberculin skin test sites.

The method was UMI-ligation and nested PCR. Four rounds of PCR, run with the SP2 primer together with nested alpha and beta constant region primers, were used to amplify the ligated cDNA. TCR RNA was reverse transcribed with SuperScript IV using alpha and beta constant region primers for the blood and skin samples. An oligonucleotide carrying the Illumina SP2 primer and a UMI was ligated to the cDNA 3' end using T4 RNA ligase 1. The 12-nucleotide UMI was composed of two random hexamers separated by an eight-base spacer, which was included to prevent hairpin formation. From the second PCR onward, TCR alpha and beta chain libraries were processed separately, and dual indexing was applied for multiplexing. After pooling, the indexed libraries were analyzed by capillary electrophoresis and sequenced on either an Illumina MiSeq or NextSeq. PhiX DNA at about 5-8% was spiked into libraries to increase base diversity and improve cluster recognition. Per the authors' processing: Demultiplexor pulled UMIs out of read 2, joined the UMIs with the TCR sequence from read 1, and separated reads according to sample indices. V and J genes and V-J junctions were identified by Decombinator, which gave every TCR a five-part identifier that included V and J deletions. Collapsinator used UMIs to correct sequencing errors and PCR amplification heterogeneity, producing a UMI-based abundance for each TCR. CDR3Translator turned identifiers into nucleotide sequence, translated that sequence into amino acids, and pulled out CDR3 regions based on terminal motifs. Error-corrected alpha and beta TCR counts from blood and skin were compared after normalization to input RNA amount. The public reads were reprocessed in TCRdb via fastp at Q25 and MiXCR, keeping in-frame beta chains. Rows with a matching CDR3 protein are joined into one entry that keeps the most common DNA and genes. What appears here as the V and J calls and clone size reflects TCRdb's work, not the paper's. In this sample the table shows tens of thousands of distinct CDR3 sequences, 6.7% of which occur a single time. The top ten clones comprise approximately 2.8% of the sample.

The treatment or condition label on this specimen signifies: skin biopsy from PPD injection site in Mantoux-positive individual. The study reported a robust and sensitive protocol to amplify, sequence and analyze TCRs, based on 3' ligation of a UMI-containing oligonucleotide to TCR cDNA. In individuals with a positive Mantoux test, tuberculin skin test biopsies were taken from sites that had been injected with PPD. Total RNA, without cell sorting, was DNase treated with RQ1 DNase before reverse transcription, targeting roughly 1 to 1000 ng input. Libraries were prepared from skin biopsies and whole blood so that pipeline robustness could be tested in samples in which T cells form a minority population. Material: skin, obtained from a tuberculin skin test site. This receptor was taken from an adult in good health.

The CDR3 region reads CASTQGTSSYNEQFF. The DNA is as follows: TGTGCCAGCACCCAGGGGACCAGCTCCTACAATGAGCAGTTCTTC. The rearranged segments are TRBV11-2 and TRBJ2-1; possibly the D gene is TRBD1, per 6 matching bases. V and J are truncated by 7 bases and 0 bases respectively, leaving an intervening sequence of 13 bases. The CDR1 and CDR2 encoded by the germline V gene are SGHAT and FQNNGV. There are 15 amino acids in the CDR3, from cysteine to phenylalanine inclusive. Just the 45-base CDR3 DNA is kept, in frame starting at base 1.